This T cell receptor (beta chain) was sequenced for a study of blood T cell repertoires in COVID-19 (TCRdb year 2020). Context from the whole study: Samples from collaborators originated in the United States, Italy and Spain and spanned both the acute and convalescent phases of COVID-19. The dataset comprised deeply sampled blood TCRbeta repertoires from subjects exposed to, actively infected with, or recovered from COVID-19. Nearly every sample came with metadata listing a de-identified subject ID, COVID-19 status, age in years and sex. The repertoires were released in a freely available public database intended as a resource for research on the immune response to SARS-CoV-2. The samples were drawn from the first 160 participants of the ongoing ImmuneRACE study and from 1,200 or so subjects provided by 6 global collaborators. The material from the prospective study consisted of cDNA or gDNA derived from T cells, B-cell-depleted T cells, or PBMCs. HLA class I and class II types, where available, came from metadata supplied by the sample provider rather than from assay-based typing.

TCRbeta CDR3 regions were amplified from genomic DNA by means of the immunoSEQ Assay, a bias-controlled multiplex PCR. The study's processing was this. Nucleated cell counts per sample were estimated from amplification of reference gene primers within the assay. Sequence reads were collapsed and filtered to measure the absolute abundance of every unique TCRbeta CDR3 rearrangement. For each sample, productive Simpson clonality was calculated as the square root of Simpson's diversity index across productive rearrangements. TCRdb retrieved this table from immuneACCESS and kept in-frame rearrangements only. Not all clones are present; in checked studies, unresolved V genes account for under half, and no reason is known for the remainder. V, J and clone size are taken as reported in that table, and D and trimming were inferred from the DNA itself. Counted in this sample were 120,000 or so clones; around 76% of them appeared once. The ten largest clonotypes hold 5.5% of the sample.

Study-wide conclusions, independent of this receptor: Clinical and demographic metadata were provided uncurated, with the amount varying by source and participant.

A word on this clone: Its specific antigen is unknown. The sample holds no much larger clone one base away, and base qualities are not on file.

Collaborating institutions collected whole blood in K2EDTA tubes following their own protocols. For TCRbeta analysis, collaborators shipped samples as frozen whole blood, isolated PBMCs, or DNA extracted from either of those sample types. The sequenced material came from peripheral blood. This TCR was sampled from a man in his sixties with acute or convalescent COVID-19.

In nucleotide form, the sequence is TGTGCCAGCAGCTTGGCCGGGAGTACCTCTGGGGCCAACGTCCTGACTTTC. This yields the protein CASSLAGSTSGANVLTF. Recombination joined TRBV5-6 with TRBJ2-6; the D gene is perhaps TRBD2, on 6 matching bases. The germline V gene specifies SGHDT as CDR1 and YYEEEE as CDR2. Its CDR3 holds 17 amino acids, cysteine through phenylalanine. The entry retains the CDR3 DNA only, 51 bases that are in frame from base 1. Trimming at the junction amounts to 0 bases on V and 0 bases on J, and the germline ends lie 10 bases apart.